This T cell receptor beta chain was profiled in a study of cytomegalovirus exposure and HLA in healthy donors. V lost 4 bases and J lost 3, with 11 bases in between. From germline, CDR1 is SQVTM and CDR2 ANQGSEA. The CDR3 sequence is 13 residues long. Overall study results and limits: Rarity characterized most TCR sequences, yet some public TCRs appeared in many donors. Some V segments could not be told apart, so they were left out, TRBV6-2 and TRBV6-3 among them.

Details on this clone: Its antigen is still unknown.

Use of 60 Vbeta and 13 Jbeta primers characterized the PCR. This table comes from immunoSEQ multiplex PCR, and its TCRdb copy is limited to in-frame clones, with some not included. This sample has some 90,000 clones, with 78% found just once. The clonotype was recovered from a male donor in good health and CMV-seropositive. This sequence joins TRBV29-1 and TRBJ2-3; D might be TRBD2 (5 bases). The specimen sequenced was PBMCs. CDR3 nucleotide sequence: TGCAGCGTTGGAGGGTCTGGGACAGATACGCAGTATTTT. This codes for CSVGGSGTDTQYF.